Listed here are 29 T cell receptor beta chains from one sample, sequenced in a study of response to subunit inactivated influenza vaccine. TCRdb recomputed calls from the RT-PCR reads with MiXCR, one row per CDR3 protein. The profile shows some 500,000 distinct CDR3 sequences, approximately 15% of them singletons. Sample: CD4+ T cells sorted from PBMCs, taken around 25 months after vaccination. The receptors come from a man aged 50 to 75 who received an inactivated influenza vaccine.

This clonotype was observed many times. The J gene is TRBJ1-5, the V gene TRBV20-1; 10 bases fit TRBD1. With 4 bases clipped from V and 5 bases from J, the junction kept 5 bases outside the gene matches. The germline CDR1 and CDR2 sequences are DFQATT and SNEGSKA (reference sequence). The CDR3 length is 14 residues. The CDR3 spells CSAMPGQGYQPQHF. The CDR3 bases are TGCAGTGCTATGCCGGGACAGGGGTATCAGCCCCAGCATTTT.

This clonotype was counted a few times. The chain carries TRBV4-2 and TRBJ2-1; 10 nucleotides match TRBD2. This CDR3 has 17 amino acids. Germline loops: CDR1 LGHNA, CDR2 YNFKEQ. The V segment lost 3 bases and the J segment 2 bases; nucleotides outside the gene matches: 7. The CDR3 DNA reads TGTGCCAGCAGCCAGGGGCTAGCGGGAGCTACCTACAATGAGCAGTTCTTC. This gives the protein CASSQGLAGATYNEQFF.

The rearrangement joins TRBV29-1 to TRBJ2-4; no clear D gene. CDR3 length: 14 amino acids. Trimming removed 2 bases from V and 0 bases from J, with 8 bases in between. Germline values: CDR1 SQVTM, CDR2 ANQGSEA. The CDR3 DNA follows: TGCAGCGTTGAATTGAGATTAGCCAAAAACATTCAGTACTTC. Amino acid sequence: CSVELRLAKNIQYF.

The chain uses TRBV5-5 and TRBJ2-2; D perhaps matches TRBD1 (6 bases). Trimming pared 1 base from V and 6 bases from J, leaving 10 bases between. Germline CDR1 is SGHKS and CDR2 is YYEKEE (reference sequence). This CDR3 has 14 residues. The CDR3 nucleotides read TGTGCCAGCAGCTTGACAGGGAAGGCCGGGGAGCTGTTTTTT. It yields the protein CASSLTGKAGELFF.

About this clonotype itself: Germline is not matched at one junction end, which may reflect a read error. The rearrangement uses TRBV28 and TRBJ2-7; 7 nucleotides align to TRBD2. Germline V CDR1 and CDR2: MDHEN, SYDVKM. The CDR3 runs 15 residues. CDR3 sequence (DNA): TGTGCCAGCAGCTTATTGGGCGGGAGCCTGTACGAGCAGTACTTC. Amino acids: CASSLLGGSLYEQYF.

Points on this clonotype: This CDR3 fails to terminate in the conserved phenylalanine or tryptophan, so it likely reflects a read error. The genes are TRBV5-1 and TRBJ2-5; D is ambiguous. Per the germline V gene, CDR1 is SGHRS and CDR2 is YFSETQ. The CDR3 has 13 residues. The V end lost 3 bases, the J end lost 5 bases, and 11 bases lay between the germline ends. CDR3 bases: TGCGCCAGCAGCTCCGGACCGCTGGAGACCCAGTACTCC. Encoded protein: CASSSGPLETQYS.

This clonotype was seen a handful of times. The rearrangement joins TRBV20-1 to TRBJ1-1; D is perhaps TRBD1 (6 bases). Trimming cost V 5 bases and J 5 bases, with 21 bases left between them. Germline CDR1 and CDR2: DFQATT and SNEGSKA (reference sequence). This CDR3 is 15 amino acids long. The CDR3 DNA is TGCAGTGCTCCCCCTGGGGGACAAGTAATTACTGAAGCTTTCTTT. Residues: CSAPPGGQVITEAFF.

The chain recombines TRBV7-2 with TRBJ2-3; the D is unclear. Germline V lookup: CDR1 SGHTA, CDR2 FQGNSA. Trimming left V 5 bases short and J 0 bases short, with 15 bases between. The CDR3 sequence is 16 residues long. The CDR3 loop reads CASSPTLRSSTDTQYF. The CDR3 DNA sequence: TGTGCCAGCAGCCCAACGCTAAGGTCTAGCACAGATACGCAGTATTTT.

This clonotype was found many times. J is TRBJ1-1 and V is TRBV28, with TRBD1 as a possible D gene (5 bases). CDR1 and CDR2 from the germline V gene are MDHEN and SYDVKM. The CDR3 loop spans 16 amino acids. The V gene lost 4 bases and the J gene lost 1 base, with 16 bases spanning the gap. CDR3 residues: CASSSSGGVPNTEAFF. CDR3 bases: TGTGCCAGCAGTTCAAGCGGGGGTGTCCCGAACACTGAAGCTTTCTTT.

The chain employs TRBV19 and TRBJ1-5; the match to TRBD1 covers 12 bases. Germline V gene data show CDR1 as LNHDA and CDR2 as SQIVND (reference sequence). The CDR3 has 17 residues. J was trimmed by 2 bases and V by 5 bases; bases with no gene match: 7. CDR3 amino acids: CASSLGQGARGNQPQHF. Here the CDR3 DNA reads TGTGCCAGTAGTTTGGGACAGGGGGCAAGAGGCAATCAGCCCCAGCATTTT.

At least ten counts were recorded for this clonotype. V usage is TRBV12-3 or TRBV12-4 and J usage is TRBJ2-6; possibly TRBD1 for D (6 bases). Trimming took off 1 base at V and 4 bases at J, with 11 bases between the two ends. The length of the CDR3 is 16 residues. CDR3 protein: CASSLVGAKGANVLTF. The CDR3 DNA reads as TGTGCCAGCAGTTTAGTGGGGGCGAAAGGGGCCAACGTCCTGACTTTC.

This clonotype was recorded many times. The chain combines TRBV20-1 with TRBJ1-5; TRBD1 aligns across 10 bases. Germline V lookup: CDR1 DFQATT, CDR2 SNEGSKA (reference sequence). The CDR3 has 15 residues. V was pared by 5 bases and J by 7 bases, with 11 bases of the junction left unmatched. The CDR3 protein is CSASDRGGMGQPQHF. The CDR3 DNA follows: TGCAGTGCTTCGGACAGGGGGGGAATGGGGCAGCCCCAGCATTTT.

This clonotype turned up a few times. The V gene is TRBV20-1, the J gene TRBJ1-4; D is possibly TRBD1 (6 bases). The V gene lost 6 bases and the J gene lost 11 bases, with 16 bases spanning the gap. This CDR3 has 12 amino acids. Germline CDR1 reads DFQATT; CDR2 reads SNEGSKA (reference sequence). The CDR3 region has the DNA TGCAGTGCCGAAAAACAGGGTGCTAAACTGTTTTTT. Protein product: CSAEKQGAKLFF.

This rearrangement joins TRBV12-3 or TRBV12-4 to TRBJ1-5; TRBD1 agrees at 9 bases. The CDR3 extends over 15 amino acids. Germline trimming cut 6 bases from V and 11 bases from J; bases unmatched to any gene: 14. The CDR3 DNA sequence: TGTGCCAGCAGCCCTCGGGGGACAGGGAATGGGGCCCAGCATTTT. Translated, it gives CASSPRGTGNGAQHF.

This clonotype has only a few counts. DNA for the CDR3: TGTGCCAGCCGTCTCTCCGGGACCACCGGGGAGCTGTTTTTT. Encoded protein: CASRLSGTTGELFF. The V and J genes are TRBV6-2 or TRBV6-3 and TRBJ2-2; D might be TRBD1 or TRBD2, each matching 5 bases. The germline gives CDR1 MNHEY, CDR2 SVGEGT. Trimming took off 8 bases at V and 4 bases at J, with 14 bases between the two ends. This CDR3 spans 14 amino acids.

The rearrangement links TRBV20-1 to TRBJ1-1, with unresolved D. The CDR3 runs 11 residues. CDR1 is DFQATT and CDR2 is SNEGSKA in the germline V gene (reference sequence). V dropped 5 bases and J dropped 11 bases, with 15 bases sitting between them. CDR3 sequence: CSAFDTPRAFF. The CDR3 DNA sequence: TGCAGTGCTTTCGATACCCCCAGGGCTTTCTTT.

This clonotype has only a few counts. The chain combines TRBV27 with TRBJ2-1; the D is unclear. Trimming removed 3 bases at V and 5 bases at J, with 11 bases between. The germline V gene has CDR1 MNHEY and CDR2 SMNVEV (reference sequence). The CDR3 has 14 amino acids. The DNA of the CDR3 is TGTGCCAGCAGTTTCCGGAGTCAGAACAATGAGCAGTTCTTC. It is translated as CASSFRSQNNEQFF.

This clonotype came up a few times. The rearrangement links TRBV20-1 to TRBJ2-6; D not certain. The germline V gene encodes CDR1 DFQATT and CDR2 SNEGSKA (reference sequence). This CDR3 region has 13 residues. The ends were cut back, 0 bases at V and 0 bases at J, with 0 bases in the middle. The CDR3 DNA reads as TGCAGTGCTAGAGACTCTGGGGCCAACGTCCTGACTTTC. Translation: CSARDSGANVLTF.

V gene TRBV27 combines with J gene TRBJ1-4; TRBD1 aligns across 10 bases. Per the germline V gene, CDR1 is MNHEY and CDR2 is SMNVEV (reference sequence). The CDR3 consists of 15 residues. V shed 6 bases, J shed 5 bases, and the junction held 6 bases outside the gene matches. The chain's CDR3 is CASSGRDRGNEKLFF. In DNA, the CDR3 is TGTGCCAGCAGCGGACGGGACAGGGGAAATGAAAAACTGTTTTTT.

This clonotype was picked up many times. The chain is built from TRBV18 and TRBJ2-7; 7 bases match TRBD2. This CDR3 has 13 amino acids. The V and J ends lost 5 bases and 2 bases, in that order; junction bases with no gene match: 3. Germline V gene lookup returns CDR1 KGHSH and CDR2 LQKENI. This chain's CDR3 is CASSTGTTYEQYF. The CDR3 DNA follows: TGTGCCAGCTCAACCGGGACTACCTACGAGCAGTACTTC.

The chain combines TRBV7-2 with TRBJ2-5; 7 bases are shared with TRBD2. J gave up 5 bases and V 5 bases, and 5 bases lay outside the gene matches. Germline-derived CDR1 and CDR2 are SGHTA and FQGNSA. This CDR3 contains 13 residues. The CDR3 region is CASSPTSPETQYF. The CDR3 coding sequence is TGTGCCAGCAGCCCGACTAGCCCCGAGACCCAGTACTTC.

In its sample, this clonotype was seen a few times. V is TRBV6-5 and J is TRBJ1-2; 8 nucleotides agree with TRBD1. The germline V gene encodes CDR1 MNHEY and CDR2 SVGAGI. J lost 8 bases, V lost 1 base, and 15 bases had no gene match. This CDR3 has 17 amino acids. The CDR3 sequence: CASSYLLAGGHIAGYTF. In nucleotides, the CDR3 is TGTGCCAGCAGTTACTTATTGGCAGGGGGCCATATAGCAGGCTACACCTTC.

This clonotype was seen a few times. The chain is built from TRBV20-1 and TRBJ2-7, with a tentative D call TRBD1 (6 bases). Germline V gene data show CDR1 as DFQATT and CDR2 as SNEGSKA (reference sequence). V dropped 5 bases and J dropped 4 bases, with 15 bases sitting between them. The CDR3 is 13 residues long. The CDR3 DNA is TGCAGTGCTCACGACAGGCCAAATTACGAGCAGTACTTC. It codes for CSAHDRPNYEQYF.

This clonotype showed up just a few times. This rearrangement joins TRBV7-6 to TRBJ2-5, with unresolved D. Germline CDR1 SGHVS, CDR2 FNYEAQ. Trimming shortened V by 1 base and J by 0 bases, and 6 bases separated the two germline ends. The CDR3 has 14 amino acids. CDR3 sequence reads: CASSLVTNQETQYF. The CDR3 DNA is TGTGCCAGCAGCTTAGTGACAAACCAAGAGACCCAGTACTTC.

The rearrangement joins TRBV20-1 to TRBJ1-2; TRBD1 aligns across 10 bases. Looked up from germline, CDR1 is DFQATT and CDR2 is SNEGSKA (reference sequence). The CDR3 is 16 amino acids. The junction had 11 bases not matched to a gene; V was cut back by 5 bases and J by 2 bases. The CDR3 region is CSASGTGASLNYGYTF. The DNA of the CDR3 is TGCAGTGCTTCCGGGACAGGGGCCTCCTTAAACTATGGCTACACCTTC.

The chain combines TRBV5-5 with TRBJ2-2; tentative D call: TRBD2 (5 bases). V lost 5 bases and J lost 4, with 15 bases in between. Per germline, CDR1 SGHKS and CDR2 YYEKEE (reference sequence). This CDR3 contains 15 residues. CDR3 sequence (DNA): TGTGCCAGCAGAGTCGGGGTCCAGCGCACCGGGGAGCTGTTTTTT. It translates to CASRVGVQRTGELFF. Looking up the rest from reference TRBV5-5 and TRBJ2-2 gives the full variable domain: DAGVTQSPTHLIKTRGQQVTLRCSPISGHKSVSWYQQVLGQGPQFIFQYYEKEERGRGNFPDRFSARQFPNYSSELNVNALLLGDSALYLCASRVGVQRTGELFFGEGSRLTVL.

CDR3 nucleotide sequence: TGTGCCAGCAGCCCCACGCCCGGGACTCAAGCTTTCTTT. As protein: CASSPTPGTQAFF. The chain is built from TRBV3-1 and TRBJ1-1, with a possible D match to TRBD1 (5 bases). This CDR3 has 13 residues. CDR1 and CDR2 from the germline V gene are LGHDT and YNNKEL (reference sequence). The V and J ends lost 4 bases and 9 bases respectively, with 15 bases between them.

This clonotype was counted a few times. The CDR3 coding sequence is TGTGCCAGCAGTTACTCCGGGGCAGGGAAGAACACTGAAGCTTTCTTT. It codes for CASSYSGAGKNTEAFF. The rearrangement joins TRBV6-2 or TRBV6-3 to TRBJ1-1; weak D call: TRBD1 (5 bases). The germline V gene encodes CDR1 MNHEY and CDR2 SVGEGT. The CDR3 spans 16 residues. Trimming took 0 bases from V and 1 from J, leaving 12 bases between them.

The rearrangement links TRBV3-1 to TRBJ2-4; 11 bases are a match to TRBD2. V shed 4 bases and J 4 bases; nucleotides not matched to a gene: 3. The length of the CDR3 is 15 residues. Germline V gives CDR1 LGHDT, CDR2 YNNKEL (reference sequence). CDR3 protein: CASSPTSGSKNIQYF. The CDR3 nucleotides are TGTGCCAGCAGCCCCACTAGCGGGAGTAAAAACATTCAGTACTTC.